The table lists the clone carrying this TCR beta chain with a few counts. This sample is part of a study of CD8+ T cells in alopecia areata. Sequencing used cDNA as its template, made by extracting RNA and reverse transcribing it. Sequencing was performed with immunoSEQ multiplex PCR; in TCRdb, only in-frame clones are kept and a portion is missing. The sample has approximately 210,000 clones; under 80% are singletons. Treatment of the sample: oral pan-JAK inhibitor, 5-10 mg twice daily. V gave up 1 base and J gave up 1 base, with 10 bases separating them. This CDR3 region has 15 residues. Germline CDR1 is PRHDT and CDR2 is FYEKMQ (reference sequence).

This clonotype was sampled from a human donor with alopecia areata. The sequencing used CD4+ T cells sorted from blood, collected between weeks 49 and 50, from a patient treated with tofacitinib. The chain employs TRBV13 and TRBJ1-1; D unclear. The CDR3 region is CASSLVGRPNTEAFF. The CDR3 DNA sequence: TGTGCCAGCAGCTTAGTAGGACGGCCGAACACTGAAGCTTTCTTT. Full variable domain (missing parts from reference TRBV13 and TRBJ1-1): AAGVIQSPRHLIKEKRETATLKCYPIPRHDTVYWYQQGPGQDPQFLISFYEKMQSDKGSIPDRFSAQQFSDYHSELNMSSLELGDSALYFCASSLVGRPNTEAFFGQGTRLTVV.